Following are 9 T cell receptor beta chains from one sample sequenced in a study of blood T cell repertoires in COVID-19 (dated by TCRdb to 2018 to 2020). Receptor libraries were prepared by the immunoSEQ multiplex PCR assay. TCRdb took over this immuneACCESS table, retaining in-frame rearrangements with V and J assigned. Such tables are incomplete; in checked studies, under half of the missing clones stem from an unresolved V gene, and the remainder is unexplained. The sample data list hundreds of thousands of clones, and about 85% of these were observed just once. The top ten constitute about 12% of the sample. The sample taken for sequencing was peripheral blood. Receptors originate from a young woman who had recovered from COVID-19.

J is TRBJ1-1 and V is TRBV3-1 (or the pseudogene TRBV3-2); tentative D call: TRBD1 (6 bases). The CDR3 totals 14 residues. The germline CDR1 and CDR2 sequences are LGHDT and YNNKEL (reference sequence). The ends were cut back, 0 bases at V and 4 bases at J, with 9 bases in the middle. As DNA, the CDR3 is TGTGCCAGCAGCCAAGATGCGGGGGCCACTGAAGCTTTCTTT. Its protein is CASSQDAGATEAFF.

The chain employs TRBV28 and TRBJ1-1; D is perhaps TRBD1 (5 bases). V lost 4 bases to trimming and J lost 2 bases, with 26 bases between them. CDR1 and CDR2 from the germline V gene are MDHEN and SYDVKM. The CDR3 has 19 residues. The CDR3: CASSSLYELQGVQNTEAFF. The CDR3 DNA reads as TGTGCCAGCAGTTCCTTGTATGAGCTCCAGGGTGTACAAAACACTGAAGCTTTCTTT.

This clone was seen once. This chain connects TRBV13 to TRBJ2-6; D perhaps matches TRBD1 (5 bases). The length of the CDR3 is 14 residues. CDR1 is PRHDT, CDR2 FYEKMQ, per germline (reference sequence). Trimming pared 3 bases from V and 4 bases from J, leaving 7 bases between. CDR3: CASSFSGGANVLTF. In nucleotides, the CDR3 is TGTGCCAGCAGCTTTTCAGGGGGGGCCAACGTCCTGACTTTC.

The V and J genes are TRBV7-9 and TRBJ2-7; 8 bases are shared with TRBD1. With 3 bases clipped from V and 0 bases from J, the junction kept 7 bases outside the gene matches. The CDR3 loop spans 16 amino acids. The germline V gene encodes CDR1 SEHNR and CDR2 FQNEAQ (reference sequence). CDR3 nucleotide sequence: TGTGCCAGCAGCTTCTTTAGGACAGGGAGCTCCTACGAGCAGTACTTC. This translates into CASSFFRTGSSYEQYF.

The chain recombines TRBV7-3 with TRBJ2-1; D is perhaps TRBD2 (6 bases). The CDR3 is made up of 17 amino acids. CDR1 and CDR2 from the germline V gene are SGHTA and FQGTGA. V lost 8 bases and J 5 bases, leaving 25 bases between the germline ends. Written as DNA, the CDR3 is TGTGCCAGCGGGTCGGGAGAGAGGTTATTACTACACAATGAGCAGTTCTTC. It is translated as CASGSGERLLLHNEQFF.

The chain carries TRBV7-3 and TRBJ2-2, with 12 positions matching TRBD2. V lost 4 bases to trimming and J lost 4 bases; unmatched junction nucleotides: 19. CDR1 and CDR2 (germline): SGHTA, FQGTGA. The CDR3 has 21 amino acids. The CDR3 nucleotides read TGTGCCAGCAGCTCCCTCGGGCCCTCAAGTCTAGCGGGAGGGAGCACCGGGGAGCTGTTTTTT. Its translation is CASSSLGPSSLAGGSTGELFF.

This clone appeared once. V gene TRBV9 combines with J gene TRBJ2-7, with TRBD2 as a possible D gene (5 bases). Germline CDR1 and CDR2: SGDLS and YYNGEE. Trimming stripped 0 bases from V and 4 bases from J, with 11 bases between. CDR3 length: 14 residues. CDR3 region: CASSVGGAVYEQYF. Here the CDR3 DNA reads TGTGCCAGCAGCGTAGGGGGAGCCGTTTACGAGCAGTACTTC.

The chain recombines TRBV7-2 with TRBJ2-5, with 7 bases that match TRBD1. CDR3 length equals 16 residues. Germline loops: CDR1 SGHTA, CDR2 FQGNSA. Germline trimming cut 5 bases from V and 2 bases from J; bases unmatched to any gene: 11. This chain's CDR3 is CASSRNTGARQETQYF. In DNA form, the CDR3 reads TGTGCCAGCAGCAGAAACACAGGGGCCAGACAAGAGACCCAGTACTTC.

This clone occurred a few times. The chain is built from TRBV11-3 and TRBJ2-2, with D possibly being TRBD2 (6 bases). The CDR3 has 14 amino acids. V lost 5 bases and J 5 bases, leaving 12 bases between the germline ends. Looked up from germline, CDR1 is SGHNT and CDR2 is YENEEA. The CDR3 bases are TGTGCCAGCAGCCTAGCGTCAGTAACCGGGGAGCTGTTTTTT. This codes for CASSLASVTGELFF. Based on the CDR3 plus reference TRBV11-3 and TRBJ2-2, the full variable domain is EAGVVQSPRYKIIEKKQPVAFWCNPISGHNTLYWYLQNLGQGPELLIRYENEEAVDDSQLPKDRFSAERLKGVDSTLKIQPAELGDSAVYLCASSLASVTGELFFGEGSRLTVL.